This TCR beta chain was sequenced for a study of blood T cell repertoires in COVID-19. Study-level information: Some COVID-19 samples were acute and others convalescent; all came from the United States, Italy and Spain. PBMCs, B-cell-depleted T cells, or T cells provided the cDNA or gDNA that made up the material.

Original methodology: Scientists estimated how many nucleated cells there were by amplifying reference gene primers. The assay was immunoSEQ multiplex PCR, and TCRdb's table has in-frame clones only and misses some. V and J calls and clone size come straight from that table; D and trimming were deduced from the DNA. Among about 200,000 clones listed, roughly 80% were seen once. The CDR3 sequence is 15 residues long. Germline V lookup: CDR1 SGDLS, CDR2 YYNGEE. The V segment lost 3 bases and the J segment 3 bases; nucleotides outside the gene matches: 8. The rearrangement joins TRBV9 to TRBJ1-2; 7 bases match TRBD1. This receptor was taken from a woman of 80 years or more with acute or convalescent COVID-19. Sequencing used peripheral blood. In DNA, the CDR3 is TGTGCCAGCAGCGATAGACAGGGAGTGCACTATGGCTACACCTTC. Protein: CASSDRQGVHYGYTF.